The source of this T cell receptor beta chain is a study of blood T cell repertoires in COVID-19. Of note for this clone: Additional DNA sequences in this sample encode the identical CDR3.

The CDR3 runs to 18 residues. CDR1 is LNHNV and CDR2 is YYDKDF in the germline V gene (reference sequence). Trimming took 0 bases from V and 6 from J; bases not matched to a gene: 13. TCRdb keeps only in-frame clones here, not all; method: immunoSEQ multiplex PCR. Counted here are about 73,000 clones, roughly 89% occurring once; the ten biggest clones make up roughly 9%. The chain couples TRBV15 to TRBJ2-2; TRBD2 matches 7 bases. The origin of this receptor is a man aged 80 or over with acute or convalescent COVID-19. Material: peripheral blood. The CDR3 loop is CATSRDLTAARGAGELFF. The DNA of the CDR3 is TGTGCCACCAGCAGAGACCTTACGGCCGCCCGGGGGGCCGGGGAGCTGTTTTTT.